The text below deals with one T cell receptor beta chain. Its antigen remains unidentified. The data stem from a study of PD-1 blockade in classical Hodgkin lymphoma. Study-level points and caveats: Only CD4+ TCR diversity, not CD8+, had risen significantly by C4D1. Among the patients, those starting nivolumab under 1 year after ASCT were excluded. Before treatment, complete responders showed about the same diversity as newly diagnosed patients.

Using immunoSEQ multiplex PCR, the repertoire was profiled, and TCRdb retains in-frame clones only, with some absent. This table has fewer than 25,000 clones, 70% to 90% appearing once. Brentuximab vedotin exposure varied, and every patient relapsed after autologous stem cell transplantation. Patients reached a best response of complete response, partial response or progressive disease. Germline V lookup: CDR1 SQVTM, CDR2 ANQGSEA. The CDR3 covers 14 residues. V was cut by 1 base and J by 2 bases, with 12 bases left in between. The rearrangement uses TRBV29-1 and TRBJ2-7, with a weak D call TRBD1 (7 bases). This specimen consisted of peripheral blood mononuclear cells (PBMCs), obtained before the second cycle of nivolumab. The sequence was obtained from a human donor with classical Hodgkin lymphoma. The CDR3 is CSVEVDRTTYEQYF. The DNA for the CDR3 is TGCAGCGTTGAAGTGGACAGGACTACCTACGAGCAGTACTTC.